Given below is one TCR beta chain in context. Compared with germline, one end of the junction differs, possibly owing to a read error. A sample-barcoded 5' primer and a J-beta primer mix were used in a second PCR of roughly 7 to 11 cycles. Every sample gave at least 3 million paired-end reads containing CDR3. TCRdb re-called the 5' RACE reads with MiXCR, one entry per CDR3 protein. The top ten clones hold roughly 13% of a sample with approximately 800,000 distinct CDR3 sequences, roughly 34% of them seen once. The data were taken from a study of blood T cells in healthy people across ages. CDR1 and CDR2 (germline): SGHTA, FQGNSA. This CDR3 contains 14 residues. Every sample yielded at least 6.5 million isolated PBMCs.

This sequence was found in a man aged 18 to 35 in good health. Sequences were obtained from blood. The V gene is TRBV7-2, the J gene TRBJ2-1; D is perhaps TRBD1 or TRBD2 (5 bases each). CDR3 sequence reads: CASSLAGRHNGQFF. CDR3 coding DNA: TGTGCCAGCAGCTTAGCGGGACGGCACAATGGGCAGTTCTTC.